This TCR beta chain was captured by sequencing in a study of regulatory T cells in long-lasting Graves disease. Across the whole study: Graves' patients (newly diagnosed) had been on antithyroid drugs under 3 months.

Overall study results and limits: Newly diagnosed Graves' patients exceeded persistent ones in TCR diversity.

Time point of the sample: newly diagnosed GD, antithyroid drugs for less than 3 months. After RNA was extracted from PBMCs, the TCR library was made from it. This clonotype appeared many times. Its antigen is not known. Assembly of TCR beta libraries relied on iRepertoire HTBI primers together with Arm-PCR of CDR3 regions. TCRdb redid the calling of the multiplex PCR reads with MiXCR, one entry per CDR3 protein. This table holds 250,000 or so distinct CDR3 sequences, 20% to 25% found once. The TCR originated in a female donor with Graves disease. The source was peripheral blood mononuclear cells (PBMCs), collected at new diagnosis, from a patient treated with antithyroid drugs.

The CDR3 reads CASSLVLGGVYGYTF. CDR3 nucleotide sequence: TGTGCCAGCAGCTTAGTATTGGGAGGTGTCTATGGCTACACCTTC. The chain has TRBV7-8 and TRBJ1-2; D remains ambiguous. The CDR3 has 15 amino acids. Germline assignment: CDR1 SGHVS and CDR2 FQNEAQ. V was shortened by 1 base and J by 4 bases, with 13 bases between the two germline ends.